This paragraph reports one T cell receptor (beta chain). The sample holds one count of this clone. Its antigen has not been determined. Base qualities are not provided; no much larger clone lies one nucleotide away. V is clipped by 10 bases and J by 0 bases, and the sequence between their germline boundaries is 13 bases long. The germline V gene specifies MDHEN as CDR1 and SYDVKM as CDR2. Spanning cysteine to phenylalanine, the CDR3 consists of 15 amino acids. Just CDR3 DNA is preserved here, 45 bases in frame from base 1. This record belongs to a study of blood T cell repertoires in COVID-19 (dated by TCRdb to the early 2020s). A note on the overall study: Samples from collaborators originated in the United States, Italy and Spain and spanned both the acute and convalescent phases of COVID-19. The prospective study material was composed of cDNA or gDNA derived from T cells, B-cell-depleted T cells, or PBMCs. Subjects who had been exposed to COVID-19, were actively infected with it, or had recovered from it provided the deeply sampled blood TCRbeta repertoires that made up the dataset. The repertoires were made available in a free public database intended to serve as a resource for research on the immune response to SARS-CoV-2. Samples were obtained from the ongoing ImmuneRACE study (first 160 participants) and from about 1,300 subjects provided by 6 global collaborators. Sample metadata almost always included a de-identified subject ID, COVID-19 status, age in years and sex. Where available, HLA class I and class II types were obtained from metadata supplied by the sample provider rather than from assay-based typing.

TCRbeta CDR3 regions were amplified from genomic DNA by means of the immunoSEQ Assay, a bias-controlled multiplex PCR. Concerning the study's data processing: The number of nucleated cells in each sample was estimated from the amplification of reference gene primers within the assay. Sequence reads were collapsed and filtered to measure the absolute abundance of every unique TCRbeta CDR3 rearrangement. For each sample, productive Simpson clonality was calculated as the square root of Simpson's diversity index across productive rearrangements. Imported from immuneACCESS, the table was reduced by TCRdb to in-frame sequences with V and J called. These copies leave out some clones; in studies compared against another copy, an unresolved V gene accounts for under half, and the cause of the remainder is not known. The V and J calls and clone size come from that table; D and trimming were worked out from the DNA. This sample has 150,000 to 200,000 clones in its table, and about 86% of those were observed once. Roughly 0.99% of the sample belongs to the ten largest clones.

Here is what the overall study found, with its caveats: The amount of clinical and demographic metadata varied by source and participant and was provided uncurated.

Collaborating institutions collected whole blood in K2EDTA tubes following their own protocols. For TCRbeta analysis, collaborators shipped samples as frozen whole blood, isolated PBMCs, or DNA extracted from either of those sample types. Sequenced: peripheral blood. The rearrangement combines TRBV28 with TRBJ2-6, with the D segment identity uncertain. This receptor was identified in a man aged 18 to 35 with acute or convalescent COVID-19. The CDR3 region reads CATRAYLSGANVLTF. The DNA sequence is TGTGCCACCAGAGCCTACCTCTCTGGGGCCAACGTCCTGACTTTC.